This entry concerns a single TCR beta chain. Its antigen is as yet unknown. The sample comes from a study of cytomegalovirus exposure and HLA in healthy donors. V dropped 1 base and J dropped 4 bases, with 10 bases sitting between them. The V gene's germline CDR1 is MGHRA and CDR2 YSYEKL. The CDR3 runs 15 residues. This table comes from immunoSEQ multiplex PCR, and its TCRdb copy is limited to in-frame clones, with some not included. This sample carries more than 140,000 clones, 85% to 90% of them seen once, and the ten largest clones take around 3.4%. Findings and limits, study-wide: The listing of 150 to 200 TCR beta chains classed them as cytomegalovirus-associated. It was reportedly the case that the classifier diagnosed cytomegalovirus status with high specificity and sensitivity. As confirmed in vitro, three CMV-associated chains were specific for CMV antigens.

Donors came from a validation cohort of some 130 subjects, distinct from the first 666-subject cohort. Sequencing was performed on PBMCs. V and J are TRBV4-1 and TRBJ2-2; D is undetermined. This clonotype was obtained from a woman aged 18 to 35 in good health and CMV-seropositive. CDR3 protein: CASSQVRSRTGELFF. The CDR3 nucleotides read TGCGCCAGCAGCCAAGTGAGGAGTCGCACCGGGGAGCTGTTTTTT.